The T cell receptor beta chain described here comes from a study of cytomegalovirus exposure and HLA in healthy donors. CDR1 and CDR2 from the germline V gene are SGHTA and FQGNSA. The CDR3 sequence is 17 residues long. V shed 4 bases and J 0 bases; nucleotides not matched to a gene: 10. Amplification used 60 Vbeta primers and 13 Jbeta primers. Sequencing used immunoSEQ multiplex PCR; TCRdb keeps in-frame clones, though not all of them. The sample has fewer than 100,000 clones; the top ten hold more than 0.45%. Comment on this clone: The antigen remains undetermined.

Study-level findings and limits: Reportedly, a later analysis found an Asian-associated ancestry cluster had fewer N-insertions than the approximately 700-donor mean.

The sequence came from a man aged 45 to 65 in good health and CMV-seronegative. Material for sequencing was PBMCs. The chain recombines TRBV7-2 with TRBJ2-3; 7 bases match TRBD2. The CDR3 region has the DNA TGTGCCAGCAGCTCCCGACTAGCTGGTATGAGCACAGATACGCAGTATTTT. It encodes CASSSRLAGMSTDTQYF.